This record covers a single T cell receptor beta chain. Its antigen is not identified. The source of the sample is a study of T cells in Graves' hyperthyroidism and ophthalmopathy. Study overall: Before treatment of any kind, peripheral blood was taken at initial diagnosis.

The CDR3 contains 13 residues. Trimming took off 4 bases at V and 1 base at J, with 10 bases between the two ends. The germline CDR1 and CDR2 sequences are SQVTM and ANQGSEA. General observations from the study: Researchers found most expanded thyroid clonotypes above 0.001 in blood as well.

With a duration under 2 months, the hyperthyroidism was newly diagnosed in patients aged 18 to 65. Amplified regions were TCR beta CDR3 sequences from RNA transcripts. The study used the HTBI primer set for a first-round RT-PCR of the TCR CDR3. TCRdb independently ran MiXCR on the multiplex PCR reads; one entry per CDR3 protein. The sample records about 570,000 distinct CDR3 sequences, approximately 15% being singletons. The source of this sequence is a middle-aged woman with Graves' hyperthyroidism. The sample comprised blood. The gene calls are TRBV29-1 and TRBJ1-1; D is unresolved. DNA of the CDR3: TGCAGCGTTGGCGTCACGGCGAACACTGAAGCTTTCTTT. Translating gives CSVGVTANTEAFF.